There are a few counts of the clone carrying this T cell receptor (beta chain). The antigen remains unidentified. Germline-derived CDR1 and CDR2 are DFQATT and SNEGSKA (reference sequence). CDR3 length: 14 amino acids. Trimming took off 0 bases at V and 3 bases at J, with 11 bases between the two ends. The sample originates from a study of T cells in Graves' hyperthyroidism and ophthalmopathy. Looking at the study overall: Peripheral blood was acquired at first diagnosis, ahead of any therapy whatsoever. Study-level findings and limits: In the blood, most expanded thyroid clonotypes above 0.001 appeared as well. In validation, the model predicted ophthalmopathy. These predictions came a median about 6.2 months before onset.

Authors of the study amplified TCR beta CDR3 regions from RNA transcripts. The study used the HTBI primer set for a first-round RT-PCR of the TCR CDR3. MiXCR, applied by TCRdb to the multiplex PCR reads, yields one record per CDR3 protein. The repertoire holds about 520,000 distinct CDR3 sequences, with approximately 25% as singletons. Fresh peripheral blood, around 10 ml of it, supplied the PBMCs. The sequenced sample consisted of blood. The sequence was collected from a woman aged 25 to 39 with Graves' ophthalmopathy. The chain joins TRBV20-1 to TRBJ1-2; D not resolved. Here the CDR3 DNA reads TGCAGTGCTAGAGATCTACTATGGGACTATGGCTACACCTTC. This sequence encodes CSARDLLWDYGYTF.